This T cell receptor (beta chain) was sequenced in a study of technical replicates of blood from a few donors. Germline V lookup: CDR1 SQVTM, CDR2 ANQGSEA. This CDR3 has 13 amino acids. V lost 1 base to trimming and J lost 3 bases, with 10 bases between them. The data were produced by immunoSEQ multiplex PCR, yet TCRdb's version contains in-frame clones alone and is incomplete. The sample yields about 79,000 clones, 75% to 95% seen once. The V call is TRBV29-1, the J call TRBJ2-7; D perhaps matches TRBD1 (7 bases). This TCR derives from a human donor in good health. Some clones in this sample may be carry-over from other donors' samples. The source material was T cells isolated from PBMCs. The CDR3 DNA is TGCAGCGTTGAAGGACAGGGAGGCTACGAGCAGTACTTC. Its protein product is CSVEGQGGYEQYF.